This TCR beta chain is drawn from a study of T cell changes during pregnancy in multiple sclerosis (dated by TCRdb to between 2017 and 2020). At the level of the whole study: In women with multiple sclerosis, the researchers looked at how the T cell repertoire shifted as pregnancy progressed.

The germline V gene yields SGHDT for CDR1 and YYEEEE for CDR2. From the cysteine up to the phenylalanine, the CDR3 has a length of 15 residues. Only the CDR3 portion is preserved as DNA: 45 bases, with reading frame beginning at the first base. V loses 4 bases, J loses 2 bases, and the germline ends lie 15 bases apart. Libraries came from the immunoSEQ multiplex PCR assay. TCRdb obtained this table from immuneACCESS and retained in-frame rearrangements with V and J assigned. These tables miss some clones; where compared with another copy, unresolved V genes account for less than half of the shortfall, and the remainder is unexplained. The sample has approximately 46,000 clones on record, 80% to 90% of them singletons. Under 9.5% of the sample comes from the top ten. Concerning this clone: Which antigen it targets is not known. There are no base qualities to consult, and no much larger clone falls within one base.

The rearrangement joined TRBV5-6 to TRBJ1-1; the D gene is perhaps TRBD1, on 5 matching bases. The specimen comprised CD8+ T cells from peripheral blood mononuclear cells, sampled in the second trimester of pregnancy. This receptor was identified in a female donor with multiple sclerosis, enrolled in a pregnancy study. The CDR3 is CASSRLTAPNTEAFF. The base sequence is TGTGCCAGCAGCCGATTGACAGCACCCAACACTGAAGCTTTCTTT.